Each of the 21 T cell receptor beta chains below was sequenced from the same sample in a study of blood T cell repertoires in COVID-19. The data were produced by immunoSEQ multiplex PCR, yet TCRdb's version contains in-frame clones alone and is incomplete. Here the sample spans 300,000 to 400,000 clones, around nine tenths being singletons. The sample comprised peripheral blood. The origin of the receptors is a woman in her fifties or sixties with COVID-19, enrolled during active disease.

This clone was observed once. The rearrangement uses TRBV29-1 and TRBJ2-1, with TRBD2 matching over 9 bases. This CDR3 spans 17 amino acids. Germline V gene lookup returns CDR1 SQVTM and CDR2 ANQGSEA. The junction had 15 bases not matched to a gene; V was cut back by 2 bases and J by 7 bases. The CDR3 reads CSVESRPSGARGNEQFF. The CDR3 bases are TGCAGCGTTGAATCTCGGCCTAGCGGGGCCCGGGGGAATGAGCAGTTCTTC.

The chain links TRBV10-3 to TRBJ1-6, with 8 bases fitting TRBD1. This CDR3 contains 15 residues. J lost 10 bases, V lost 2 bases, and 7 bases had no gene match. Germline CDR1 is ENHRY and CDR2 is SYGVKD. The CDR3 protein is CAISEPGQGKSPLHF. The CDR3 DNA reads as TGTGCCATCAGTGAGCCCGGACAGGGAAAATCACCCCTCCACTTT.

This clone has a handful of counts. The rearrangement uses TRBV27 and TRBJ2-2; D is perhaps TRBD2 (5 bases). In germline, CDR1 is MNHEY, CDR2 SMNVEV (reference sequence). The V end lost 1 base, the J end lost 6 bases, and 21 bases lay between the germline ends. The CDR3 has 18 amino acids. The DNA of the CDR3 is TGTGCCAGCAGTTTATTCGAGCGGTTAGGGAGTGGGGCCGGGGAGCTGTTTTTT. Translating gives CASSLFERLGSGAGELFF.

The J gene is TRBJ1-5, the V gene TRBV4-2; the D is unclear. V was cut by 0 bases and J by 11 bases, with 20 bases left in between. This CDR3 has 16 residues. The V gene's germline CDR1 is LGHNA and CDR2 YNFKEQ. DNA of the CDR3: TGTGCCAGCAGCCAAGATCTCCACGCCGAAGCCTGGTCCCAGCATTTT. Translating gives CASSQDLHAEAWSQHF.

Only a few counts were recorded for this clone. The chain recombines TRBV4-1 with TRBJ2-1, with 7 bases that match TRBD1. The V and J ends lost 4 bases and 1 base, in that order; junction bases with no gene match: 13. Per germline, CDR1 MGHRA and CDR2 YSYEKL. The CDR3 has 18 residues. The CDR3, as DNA: TGCGCCAGCAGCCTCGATACTTCCGGGACAGCATCCTACAATGAGCAGTTCTTC. This sequence encodes CASSLDTSGTASYNEQFF.

In its sample, this clone was seen once. The rearrangement links TRBV9 to TRBJ2-3; 8 positions agree with TRBD1. The germline V gene encodes CDR1 SGDLS and CDR2 YYNGEE. The CDR3 is made up of 14 amino acids. The ends lost 4 bases at V and 5 bases at J; junction bases unmatched: 6. CDR3 nucleotides: TGTGCCAGCAGCTCCGGACAGGGCAGAGATACGCAGTATTTT. It translates to CASSSGQGRDTQYF.

This chain links TRBV9 with TRBJ2-2, with 9 positions matching TRBD1. The CDR3 extends over 15 amino acids. Losses at the gene ends were 3 bases for V and 6 bases for J; bases not matched to a gene: 6. Per the germline V gene, CDR1 is SGDLS and CDR2 is YYNGEE. The CDR3 DNA is TGTGCCAGCAGCGAAGGGACAGGGAAATCCGGGGAGCTGTTTTTT. Translating it yields CASSEGTGKSGELFF.

The rearrangement links TRBV27 to TRBJ1-5; a weak D match, TRBD1 (6 bases). V was clipped by 5 bases and J by 4 bases, with 12 bases between them. The CDR3 contains 14 residues. Germline-derived CDR1 and CDR2 are MNHEY and SMNVEV (reference sequence). CDR3 protein: CASSGRGFNQPQHF. The CDR3 nucleotides are TGTGCCAGCAGTGGCAGGGGATTTAATCAGCCCCAGCATTTT.

This clone appeared a single time. The chain employs TRBV11-3 and TRBJ2-7, with D perhaps TRBD2 (7 bases). V shed 0 bases and J shed 2 bases, with 8 bases lying between them. CDR1 and CDR2 from the germline V gene are SGHNT and YENEEA. This CDR3 region has 14 residues. CDR3 sequence: CASSLEGGAYEQYF. CDR3 nucleotides: TGTGCCAGCAGCTTAGAAGGGGGGGCCTACGAGCAGTACTTC. The complete variable domain, with remaining parts taken from reference TRBV11-3 and TRBJ2-7, reads EAGVVQSPRYKIIEKKQPVAFWCNPISGHNTLYWYLQNLGQGPELLIRYENEEAVDDSQLPKDRFSAERLKGVDSTLKIQPAELGDSAVYLCASSLEGGAYEQYFGPGTRLTVT.

V and J are TRBV15 and TRBJ2-2; 8 positions match TRBD1. There are 16 residues in the CDR3. V shed 6 bases and J 0 bases; nucleotides not matched to a gene: 6. Germline CDR1 reads LNHNV; CDR2 reads YYDKDF (reference sequence). The DNA for the CDR3 is TGTGCCACCAGTCCGGACAGGGACTCGAACACCGGGGAGCTGTTTTTT. Protein: CATSPDRDSNTGELFF. Using reference TRBV15 and TRBJ2-2 for the parts outside the CDR3, the full variable domain is DAMVIQNPRYQVTQFGKPVTLSCSQTLNHNVMYWYQQKSSQAPKLLFHYYDKDFNNEADTPDNFQSRRPNTSFCFLDIRSPGLGDTAMYLCATSPDRDSNTGELFFGEGSRLTVL.

This chain connects TRBV5-1 to TRBJ1-5; D not resolved. The germline V gene has CDR1 SGHRS and CDR2 YFSETQ. The CDR3 has 15 amino acids. V was pared by 0 bases and J by 6 bases, with 13 bases between. In DNA, the CDR3 is TGCGCCAGCAGCTTGGAATCGGGGTTTGGTCAGCCCCAGCATTTT. Translated: CASSLESGFGQPQHF.

The chain is built from TRBV19 and TRBJ1-2; D unclear. The CDR3 is 13 residues long. CDR1 LNHDA and CDR2 SQIVND come from the germline V gene (reference sequence). The V end lost 8 bases, the J end lost 5 bases, and 15 bases lay between the germline ends. As DNA, the CDR3 is TGTGCCAGTTCGCAGAGGGCCCCTTATGGCTACACCTTC. Its protein product is CASSQRAPYGYTF. Looking up the rest from reference TRBV19 and TRBJ1-2 gives the full variable domain: DGGITQSPKYLFRKEGQNVTLSCEQNLNHDAMYWYRQDPGQGLRLIYYSQIVNDFQKGDIAEGYSVSREKKESFPLTVTSAQKNPTAFYLCASSQRAPYGYTFGSGTRLTVV.

The chain's CDR3 is CASSSTTAYGYTF. CDR3 nucleotide sequence: TGTGCCAGCAGCTCAACGACAGCCTATGGCTACACCTTC. This chain links TRBV7-2 with TRBJ1-2, with D tentatively TRBD1 (5 bases). V gave up 4 bases and J gave up 4 bases, with 10 bases separating them. This CDR3 region has 13 residues. Germline loops: CDR1 SGHTA, CDR2 FQGNSA.

The CDR3, as DNA: TGTGCCAGCAGCTCTATGACCGGGACAGCCCAAGAGACCCAGTACTTC. The encoded protein is CASSSMTGTAQETQYF. The chain is built from TRBV5-5 and TRBJ2-5, with 7 bases aligning to TRBD1. Germline-derived CDR1 and CDR2 are SGHKS and YYEKEE (reference sequence). The CDR3 loop spans 16 amino acids. Trimming took 3 bases from V and 1 from J; bases not matched to a gene: 9.

The chain joins TRBV5-4 to TRBJ2-1; D might be TRBD1 (5 bases). CDR3 length: 16 amino acids. V was clipped by 0 bases and J by 0 bases, with 10 bases between them. Germline CDR1 SGHNT, CDR2 YYREEE (reference sequence). This CDR3 is CASSLGGRSSYNEQFF. The CDR3 bases are TGTGCCAGCAGCTTGGGGGGCCGCAGCTCCTACAATGAGCAGTTCTTC. The full variable domain, completed using reference TRBV5-4 and TRBJ2-1, is ETGVTQSPTHLIKTRGQQVTLRCSSQSGHNTVSWYQQALGQGPQFIFQYYREEENGRGNFPPRFSGLQFPNYSSELNVNALELDDSALYLCASSLGGRSSYNEQFFGPGTRLTVL.

This clone occurred once. This chain uses TRBV27 with TRBJ1-2, with D possibly being TRBD1 (6 bases). Germline CDR1 MNHEY, CDR2 SMNVEV (reference sequence). The V end was cut by 2 bases, the J end by 2 bases, with 15 bases between. CDR3 length equals 16 residues. The CDR3 nucleotides read TGTGCCAGCAGTTTAAAGATGACAAGGGGGAACTATGGCTACACCTTC. Its translation: CASSLKMTRGNYGYTF.

CDR3: CASSQAGGGFSDTQYF. The DNA of the CDR3 is TGCGCCAGCAGCCAAGCCGGGGGGGGTTTCTCAGATACGCAGTATTTT. The chain links TRBV4-1 to TRBJ2-3; 8 bases fit TRBD2. Germline-derived CDR1 and CDR2 are MGHRA and YSYEKL. With V trimmed by 1 base and J by 4 bases, 7 bases remained unmatched. CDR3 length: 16 amino acids.

The chain is built from TRBV5-6 and TRBJ2-7; weak D call: TRBD1 (6 bases). V lost 5 bases to trimming and J lost 9 bases, with 18 bases between them. Germline assignment: CDR1 SGHDT and CDR2 YYEEEE. The CDR3 has 13 residues. The CDR3 is CASRSRDTIRQYF. The CDR3 DNA is TGTGCCAGCAGATCCCGGGACACTATCAGGCAGTACTTC.

The V call is TRBV6-2 or TRBV6-3, the J call TRBJ1-4; 7 bases line up with TRBD1. This CDR3 is built from 14 residues. Germline V gene data show CDR1 as MNHEY and CDR2 as SVGEGT. The junction had 7 bases not matched to a gene; V was cut back by 6 bases and J by 6 bases. The CDR3 nucleotides read TGTGCCAGCAGCAAAACAGGGGATTATGAAAAACTGTTTTTT. Residues: CASSKTGDYEKLFF.

This chain links TRBV19 with TRBJ1-1; TRBD1 is a possible D gene (6 bases). Trimming took off 4 bases at V and 4 bases at J, with 10 bases between the two ends. The germline V gene has CDR1 LNHDA and CDR2 SQIVND (reference sequence). This CDR3 region has 13 residues. CDR3 loop: CASSRGRVTEAFF. The CDR3 nucleotides read TGTGCCAGTAGTAGGGGGCGCGTCACTGAAGCTTTCTTT.

The CDR3 loop reads CASSHNRESHEQYF. Here the CDR3 DNA reads TGTGCCAGCAGCCATAACAGGGAGTCCCACGAGCAGTACTTC. V usage is TRBV3-1 (or the pseudogene TRBV3-2) and J usage is TRBJ2-7, with D perhaps matching TRBD1 (6 bases). The V and J ends lost 3 bases and 5 bases respectively, with 14 bases between them. The CDR3 has 14 amino acids. Germline CDR1 and CDR2: LGHDT and YNNKEL (reference sequence).